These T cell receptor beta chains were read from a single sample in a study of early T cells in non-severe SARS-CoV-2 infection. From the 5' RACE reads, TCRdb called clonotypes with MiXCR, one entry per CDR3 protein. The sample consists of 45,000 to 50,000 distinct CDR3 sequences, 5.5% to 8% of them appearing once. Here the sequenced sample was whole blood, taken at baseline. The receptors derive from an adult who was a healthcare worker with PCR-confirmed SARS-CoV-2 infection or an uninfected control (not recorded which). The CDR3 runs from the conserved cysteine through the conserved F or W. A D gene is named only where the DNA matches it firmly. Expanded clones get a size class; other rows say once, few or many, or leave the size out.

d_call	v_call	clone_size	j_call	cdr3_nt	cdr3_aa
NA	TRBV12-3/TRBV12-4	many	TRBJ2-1	TGTGCCAGCAGGAGGACTAACTCCTACAATGAGCAGTTCTTC	CASRRTNSYNEQFF
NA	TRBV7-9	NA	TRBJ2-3	TGTGCCAGCACCGGGGCAGATACGCAGTATTTT	CASTGADTQYF
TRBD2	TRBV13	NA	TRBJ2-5	TGTGCCAGCAGCGTACTAGCGGGGGTGCAAGAGACCCAGTACTTC	CASSVLAGVQETQYF
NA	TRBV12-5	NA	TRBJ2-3	TGTGCTAGTGGTTTGATGCGGGACAGACGATTCACAGATACGCAGTATTTT	CASGLMRDRRFTDTQYF
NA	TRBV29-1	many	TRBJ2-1	TGCAGCGTCACAGGGACTCTCTCCTACAATGAGCAGTTCTTC	CSVTGTLSYNEQFF
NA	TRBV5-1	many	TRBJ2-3	TGCGCCAGCAGCTCAAAACCTGGGATAAGCACAGATACGCAGTATTTT	CASSSKPGISTDTQYF
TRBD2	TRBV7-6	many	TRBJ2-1	TGTGCCAGCAGCTTACGGTTGACTAGCGGGGTCGTGAATTACAATGAGCAGTTCTTC	CASSLRLTSGVVNYNEQFF
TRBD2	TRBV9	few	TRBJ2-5	TGTGCCAGCAGCGTGGGACTAGCGGGGCGAGAGACCCAGTACTTC	CASSVGLAGRETQYF
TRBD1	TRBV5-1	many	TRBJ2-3	TGCGCCAGCAGCTTGTCCGCCGGGACAGGGGGCGAGGATACGCAGTATTTT	CASSLSAGTGGEDTQYF
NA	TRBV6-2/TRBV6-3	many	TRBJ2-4	TGTGCCAGCAGTCCACCCCTAGGCATTCAGTACTTC	CASSPPLGIQYF
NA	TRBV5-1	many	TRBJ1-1	TGCGCCAGCAGCTTCACTGGAGGGGACACTGAAGCTTTCTTT	CASSFTGGDTEAFF
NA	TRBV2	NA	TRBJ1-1	TGTGCCAGCAGTGAAGGGGGTCTGAACACTGAAGCTTTCTTT	CASSEGGLNTEAFF
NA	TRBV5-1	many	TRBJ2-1	TGCGCCAGCAGCTTGGCCACCAGGAATGAGCAGTTCTTC	CASSLATRNEQFF
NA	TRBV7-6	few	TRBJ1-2	TGTGCCAGCAGCTTAGCGCGGGGGGCTCTCTATGGCTACACCTTC	CASSLARGALYGYTF
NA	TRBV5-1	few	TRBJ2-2	TGCGCCAGCAGACCCGGGACCTCCACCGGGGAGCTGTTTTTT	CASRPGTSTGELFF
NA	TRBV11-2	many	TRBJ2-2	TGTGCCAGCAGCTTGGTCCTGAACACCGGGGAGCTGTTTTTT	CASSLVLNTGELFF
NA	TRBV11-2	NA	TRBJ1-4	TGTGCCAGCAGCTGGCCTTACGGAAAACTGTTTTTT	CASSWPYGKLFF
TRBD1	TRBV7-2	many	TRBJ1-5	TGTGCCAGCAGCTTGACAGGGTCCGGGCAGCCCCAGCATTTT	CASSLTGSGQPQHF
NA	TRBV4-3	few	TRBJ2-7	TGCGCCAGCAGCCAAGAATCAAGGGGAGTATCCTACGAGCAGTACTTC	CASSQESRGVSYEQYF
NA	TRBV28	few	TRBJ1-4	TGTGCCAGCAGTTTATCGGCCGCTTCGGGGGAAGAAAAACTGTTTTTT	CASSLSAASGEEKLFF
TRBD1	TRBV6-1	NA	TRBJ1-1	TGTGCCAGCTGCGGGGACAGAACCTGGGGAACTAAAGCTTTCTTT	CASCGDRTWGTKAFF
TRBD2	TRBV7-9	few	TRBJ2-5	TGTGCCAGCAGCTTAGCCGGGACTACAGAGACCCAGTACTTC	CASSLAGTTETQYF
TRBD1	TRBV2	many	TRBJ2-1	TGTGCCAGCACCTCACAGGGGGGCCCCGACAATGAGCAGTTCTTC	CASTSQGGPDNEQFF
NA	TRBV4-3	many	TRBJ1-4	TGCGCCAGCAGCCAAGATGGAGGGCCCATTCAGGAAAAACTGTTTTTT	CASSQDGGPIQEKLFF
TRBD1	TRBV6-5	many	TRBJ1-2	TGTGCCAGCAGTTACGAAGGGGGCATTAACTATGGCTACACCTTC	CASSYEGGINYGYTF
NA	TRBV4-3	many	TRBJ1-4	TGCGCCAGCAGCCAAGAAGCAGGGTTTAATGAAAAACTGTTTTTT	CASSQEAGFNEKLFF
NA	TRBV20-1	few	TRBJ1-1	TGCAGTGCTACCTTCGAGGTAGGGGCGGCAGAAGCTTTCTTT	CSATFEVGAAEAFF
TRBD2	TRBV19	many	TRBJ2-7	TGTGCCAGTAGTATGGCTAGCGGGGGGCCGCATTCGTACGAGCAGTACTTC	CASSMASGGPHSYEQYF
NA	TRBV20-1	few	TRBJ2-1	TGCAGTGCCACGGAGGATTTTGGGTACAATGAGCAGTTCTTC	CSATEDFGYNEQFF
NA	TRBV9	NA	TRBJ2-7	TGTGCCAGCAGCGTAGCCTCCAGCCACGAGCAGTACTTC	CASSVASSHEQYF
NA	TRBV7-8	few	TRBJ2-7	TGTGCCAGCAGCACATACCACGAGCAGTACTTC	CASSTYHEQYF
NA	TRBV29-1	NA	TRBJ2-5	TGCAGCGTTGATATCCAAGAGACCCAGTACTTC	CSVDIQETQYF
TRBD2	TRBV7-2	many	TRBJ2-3	TGTGCCAGCAGCTTAGGGGTCACCGGGGGGAGCGCAGATACGCAGTATTTT	CASSLGVTGGSADTQYF
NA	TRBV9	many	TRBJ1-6	TGTGCCAGCAGCGTAGGCGCAGGGCCTAATTCACCCCTCCACTTT	CASSVGAGPNSPLHF
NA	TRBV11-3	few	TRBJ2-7	TGTGCCAGCAGCTTAGTACAGGGAGGCGAGCAGTACTTC	CASSLVQGGEQYF
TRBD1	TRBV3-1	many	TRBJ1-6	TGTGCCAGCAGTCCGGGACAGAATAATTCACCCCTCCACTTT	CASSPGQNNSPLHF
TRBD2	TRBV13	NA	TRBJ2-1	TGTGCCAGCAGCTTAGATAGTAGCGGGGGGGCCGTTGAGCAGTTCTTC	CASSLDSSGGAVEQFF
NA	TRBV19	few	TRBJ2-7	TGTGCCAGTAGTAGCAGACAGGCGAGAGCCTACGAGCAGTACTTC	CASSSRQARAYEQYF
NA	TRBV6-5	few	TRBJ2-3	TGTGCCAGCACGGTGGGAGATACTAGCACAGATACGCAGTATTTT	CASTVGDTSTDTQYF
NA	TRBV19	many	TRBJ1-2	TGTGCCAGTAGTATAGAGGATTTCTATGGCTACACCTTC	CASSIEDFYGYTF
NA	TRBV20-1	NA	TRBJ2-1	TGCAGTGCTAGAGACGAAACTCTAGGTTCCTACAATGAGCAGTTCTTC	CSARDETLGSYNEQFF